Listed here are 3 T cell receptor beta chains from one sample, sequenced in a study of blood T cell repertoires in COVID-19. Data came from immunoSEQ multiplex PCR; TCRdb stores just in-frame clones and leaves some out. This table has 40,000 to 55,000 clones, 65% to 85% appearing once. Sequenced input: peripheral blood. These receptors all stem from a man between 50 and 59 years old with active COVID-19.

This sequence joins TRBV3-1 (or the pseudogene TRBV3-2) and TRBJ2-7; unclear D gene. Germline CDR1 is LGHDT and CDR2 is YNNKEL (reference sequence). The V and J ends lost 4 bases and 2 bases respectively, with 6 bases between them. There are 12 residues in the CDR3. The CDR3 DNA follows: TGTGCCAGCAGCCGAGTAACCTACGAGCAGTACTTC. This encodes CASSRVTYEQYF.

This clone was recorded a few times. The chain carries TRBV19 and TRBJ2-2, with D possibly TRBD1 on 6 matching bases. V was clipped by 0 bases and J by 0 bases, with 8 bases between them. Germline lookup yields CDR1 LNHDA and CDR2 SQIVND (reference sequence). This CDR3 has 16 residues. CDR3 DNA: TGTGCCAGTAGTATAGAGACAGGAGCGAACACCGGGGAGCTGTTTTTT. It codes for CASSIETGANTGELFF.

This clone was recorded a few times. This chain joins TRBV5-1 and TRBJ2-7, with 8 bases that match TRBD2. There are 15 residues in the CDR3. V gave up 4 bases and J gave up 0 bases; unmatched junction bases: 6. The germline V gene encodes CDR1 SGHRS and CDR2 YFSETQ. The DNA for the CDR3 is TGCGCCAGCAGCGATACTAGCGGAAGCTCCTACGAGCAGTACTTC. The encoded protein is CASSDTSGSSYEQYF.